These 2 T cell receptor beta chains came from one sample sequenced in a study of cytomegalovirus exposure and HLA in healthy donors. The study ran its PCR with 60 Vbeta and 13 Jbeta primers. Measured with immunoSEQ multiplex PCR; TCRdb has only the in-frame clones, and not every one. The table records 110,000 or so clones, about 81% of them present only once. Sequencing was done on a sample of PBMCs. The receptors shown here come from a man aged 35 to 55 in good health and CMV-seronegative.

The rearrangement uses TRBV29-1 and TRBJ2-1; perhaps TRBD2 as D (6 bases). V lost 5 bases and J lost 14, with 22 bases in between. The CDR3 is 13 residues long. Germline CDR1 is SQVTM and CDR2 is ANQGSEA. This chain's CDR3 is CSVSSSAAVWKFF. The CDR3 bases are TGCAGCGTTTCGTCTAGCGCGGCCGTTTGGAAGTTCTTC.

Only a few counts were recorded for this clone. The chain links TRBV11-2 to TRBJ1-6; 8 bases map to TRBD1. From germline, CDR1 is SGHAT and CDR2 FQNNGV. The ends lost 5 bases at V and 5 bases at J; junction bases unmatched: 8. The CDR3 spans 16 residues. This chain's CDR3 is CASSLRTGLHNSPLHF. As DNA, the CDR3 is TGTGCCAGCAGCCTAAGGACAGGGCTTCATAATTCACCCCTCCACTTT.